A single sample is the source of the 6 T cell receptor beta chains below, sequenced in a study of PD-1 blockade in classical Hodgkin lymphoma. Produced via immunoSEQ multiplex PCR; TCRdb's table is partial and in-frame only. The sample includes roughly 7,600 clones, approximately 80% of them seen just once. No patient escaped relapse after autologous stem cell transplantation, and brentuximab vedotin exposure varied. Thawed PBMCs yielded CD4+ T cells through magnetic negative selection. Sequences were derived from CD4+ T cells from blood, sampled at baseline. These receptors were obtained from a human donor with classical Hodgkin lymphoma.

The chain joins TRBV5-1 to TRBJ2-7; the D gene is possibly TRBD1 (5 bases). The CDR3 length is 13 residues. Germline values: CDR1 SGHRS, CDR2 YFSETQ. V was shortened by 1 base and J by 0 bases, with 5 bases between the two germline ends. The chain's CDR3 is CASSLTGSYEQYF. The CDR3 DNA follows: TGCGCCAGCAGCTTGACAGGCTCCTACGAGCAGTACTTC.

J is TRBJ2-3 and V is TRBV7-9; no reliable D call. The CDR3 is 12 residues long. V lost 5 bases and J lost 6, with 9 bases in between. Germline lookup yields CDR1 SEHNR and CDR2 FQNEAQ (reference sequence). The chain's CDR3 is CASSPPADTQYF. CDR3 nucleotide sequence: TGTGCCAGCAGCCCCCCGGCTGATACGCAGTATTTT.

This chain joins TRBV7-3 and TRBJ2-7, with 7 positions matching TRBD2. The CDR3 runs to 14 residues. The germline CDR1 and CDR2 sequences are SGHTA and FQGTGA. After removal of 6 bases from V and 4 bases from J, the junction contained 9 bases not matched to a gene. The CDR3 loop reads CASSQSGGNYEQYF. The CDR3, as DNA: TGTGCCAGCAGTCAATCGGGGGGTAATTACGAGCAGTACTTC. Full variable domain (rest looked up from reference TRBV7-3 and TRBJ2-7): GAGVSQTPSNKVTEKGKYVELRCDPISGHTALYWYRQSLGQGPEFLIYFQGTGAADDSGLPNDRFFAVRPEGSVSTLKIQRTERGDSAVYLCASSQSGGNYEQYFGPGTRLTVT.

The V and J genes are TRBV4-3 and TRBJ2-7; TRBD2 matches at 8 bases. This CDR3 is built from 15 residues. Trimming at V came to 3 bases and at J to 5 bases, leaving 9 bases not matched to a gene. Germline values: CDR1 LGHNA, CDR2 YSLEER. The CDR3 region has the DNA TGCGCCAGCAGCCATGTCGGGGGGGGAGTTAACGAGCAGTACTTC. Translated, it gives CASSHVGGGVNEQYF.

The V call is TRBV21-1, the J call TRBJ1-1. TRBV21-1 is listed as a pseudogene. The CDR3 consists of 14 residues. CDR3 nucleotide sequence: TGTGCCACCAAACCGCGGACTGCGAACACTGAAGCTTTCTTT. It is translated as CATKPRTANTEAFF.

The V call is TRBV2, the J call TRBJ1-2, with D unclear. Germline assignment: CDR1 SNHLY and CDR2 FYNNEI. The CDR3 runs 14 residues. V was shortened by 4 bases and J by 2 bases, with 11 bases between the two germline ends. CDR3 in amino acids: CASSGLRGNYGYTF. The CDR3 DNA is TGTGCCAGCAGTGGCCTTCGAGGGAACTATGGCTACACCTTC.